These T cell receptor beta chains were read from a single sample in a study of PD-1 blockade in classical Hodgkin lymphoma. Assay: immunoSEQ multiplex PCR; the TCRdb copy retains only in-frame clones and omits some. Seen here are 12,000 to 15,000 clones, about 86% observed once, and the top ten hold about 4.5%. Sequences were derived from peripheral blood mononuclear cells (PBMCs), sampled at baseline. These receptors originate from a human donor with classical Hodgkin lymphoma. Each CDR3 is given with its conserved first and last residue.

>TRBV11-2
CASSSLPGRNSPLHF
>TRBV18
CASSPRDRSSYEQYF
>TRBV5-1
CASSWLATSTDTQYF
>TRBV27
CASSLKGPREQYF
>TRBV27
CASSIGLAGYEQYF
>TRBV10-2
CASSESRGNTEAFF
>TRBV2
CASSGAGGNTEAFF
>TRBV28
CASNKRGRNTEAFF
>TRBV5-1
CASSLGGTGGSYEQYF
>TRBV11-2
CASSSTSAAGTQYF
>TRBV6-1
CASSETRSYGYTF
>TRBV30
CAWSPGSSYEQYF
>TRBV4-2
CASSLYEGANTEAFF
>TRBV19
CASSIKRTSTDTQYF
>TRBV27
CASSHFWDPYYGYTF
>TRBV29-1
CSVVSTRSYEQYF
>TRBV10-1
CASSEDGFTDTQYF
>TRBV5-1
CASSSSYEQYF
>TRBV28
CASSSGTGGDQPQHF
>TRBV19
CASSDYKSSGNTIYF
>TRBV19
CASKQGATDTQYF
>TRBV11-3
CASSPRTGGSDTQYF
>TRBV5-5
CASSPRQGYEQFF
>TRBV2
CAISDFDNEQFF
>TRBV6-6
CASRRREWETQYF
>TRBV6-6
CASSFPGQGLYF
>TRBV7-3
CASSAPGGVNEQFF
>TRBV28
CASSLDSNQPQHF
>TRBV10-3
CAISDPIGHYEQYF
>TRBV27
CASSYSLLLLEDTQYF
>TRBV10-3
CAIRLGQGAYEQYF
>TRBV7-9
CASSPSGSEDTQYF
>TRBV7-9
CASSLAGQVRSGELFF
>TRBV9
CASSASAGDTDTQYF
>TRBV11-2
CASSPPSGGAGTQYF
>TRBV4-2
CASTSSGAYEQYF
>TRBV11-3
CASSLGQGSETQYF
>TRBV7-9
CASSYRSGPYEQYF
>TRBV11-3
CASSLGFSGRAGEQFF
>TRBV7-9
CASSLAEDIEKLFF
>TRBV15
CATSRSVQPSYNEQFF
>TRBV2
CASTLGGTWAGYQPQHF
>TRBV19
CASSGGVAVSYGYTF
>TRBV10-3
CAISLRGGSPYEQYF
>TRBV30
CAWSPGGSNQPQHF
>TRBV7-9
CASSLNYRQIENYGYTF
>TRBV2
CASTQGGTGELFF
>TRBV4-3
CASSKGQAPMNTEAFF
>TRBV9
CASSVGGGMNTDTQYF
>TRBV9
CASSVGGDTGELFF
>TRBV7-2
CASSPQRETQYF
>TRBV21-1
CASSKGEKEETQYF
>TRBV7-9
CASSFLRGGALGGYTF
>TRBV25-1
CASSEAQGVLTEAFF
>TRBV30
CAWSTGYNSPLHF
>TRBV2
CASSEVTPNYGYTF
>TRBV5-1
CASSAVTGSGYGYTF
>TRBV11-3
CASSPRQGGNEKLFF
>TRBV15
CATSSPGNTEAFF
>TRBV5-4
CASSDRDRDYGYTF